A selection of T cell receptor beta chains follows, all from one sample in a study of prognosis after radiotherapy for stage I lung cancer. From the multiplex PCR reads, TCRdb called clonotypes with MiXCR, one entry per CDR3 protein. The sample consists of about 51,000 distinct CDR3 sequences, approximately 30% of them appearing once. The sequences come from PBMCs, collected before or after stereotactic body radiation therapy (not recorded which). All receptors come from a donor of 50 years or more with non-small cell lung cancer. The conserved cysteine and the conserved F or W are not part of the CDR3 here.

>TRBV7-2|TRBJ1-5
ASSSKWGLQGSSRERNQPQH
>TRBV18|TRBJ1-3
ASSPTADSGNTIY
>TRBV6-2/TRBV6-3|TRBJ2-7
ASSLEGDLSEQY
>TRBV28|TRBJ1-5
ASKVGGTNQPQH
>TRBV4-2|TRBJ2-3
ASSQEYGQGGTDTQY
>TRBV4-3|TRBJ1-2
ASIRVGAPAGDCYT
>TRBV11-3|TRBJ2-1
AVGPNEQF
>TRBV9|TRBJ2-5
ASSPGDTRETQY
>TRBV9|TRBJ2-1
ASSVGPWGVDSYNEQF
>TRBV28|TRBJ2-7
ASGGRQGGFSEQY
>TRBV7-8|TRBJ2-5
ASSLAKGSSETQY
>TRBV7-6|TRBJ2-3
ASSLAGGSTDTQY
>TRBV6-4|TRBJ2-1
ASSDRWWGAYNEQF
>TRBV6-1|TRBJ1-6
ASSLRVYNSPLH
>TRBV30|TRBJ1-2
ARSTGGYGYT
>TRBV12-3/TRBV12-4|TRBJ2-3
ASSRTARDTQY
>TRBV28|TRBJ2-3
ASSFTPSTVDDTDTQY
>TRBV27|TRBJ2-1
ASSLSSGSRRKQF
>TRBV28|TRBJ1-4
ASSREKLF
>TRBV19|TRBJ1-2
ASSTSAGHFNYGYT
>TRBV29-1|TRBJ1-2
SVEDLEAGLFLYSNEGYT
>TRBV20-1|TRBJ2-2
SARDMGELF
>TRBV7-3|TRBJ2-6
ASSLIRGSGANVLT
>TRBV7-2|TRBJ2-7
ASSSQGPGEQY
>TRBV6-2/TRBV6-3|TRBJ2-2
ASVPPGQTTGELF
>TRBV19|TRBJ1-4
ASSPRGKTEKLF
>TRBV9|TRBJ1-5
ASSVGVSNQPQH
>TRBV10-2|TRBJ2-1
ASRKGLAGGQNEQF
>TRBV5-1|TRBJ2-7
ASSLDPGQSYEQY
>TRBV14|TRBJ2-2
ASSPGWLNRGELF
>TRBV12-3/TRBV12-4|TRBJ1-5
ASGLWDGRSNQPQH
>TRBV30|TRBJ2-7
AWTSGSGSSYEQY
>TRBV5-1|TRBJ2-1
ASSSGPEGNEQF
>TRBV5-6|TRBJ1-2
ASSLGTADWGYT
>TRBV15|TRBJ1-2
ATSREDSFWGRDQANYGYT
>TRBV20-1|TRBJ2-1
SASGRLYNEQF
>TRBV7-2|TRBJ2-2
ASTLAGVGNTGELF
>TRBV5-6|TRBJ2-7
ASSLRRDYEQY
>TRBV30|TRBJ2-3
AWSPGQGVTDTQY
>TRBV5-1|TRBJ2-3
ASSYRDRGLADTQY
>TRBV28|TRBJ2-1
ASILFGRGPHVRSSYNDQF
>TRBV12-3/TRBV12-4|TRBJ2-1
ASSPPSGSSENEQF
>TRBV27|TRBJ2-6
ASSLSLMVLSGANVLT
>TRBV20-1|TRBJ1-3
SASNRGFPSGNTIY
>TRBV12-3/TRBV12-4|TRBJ1-1
ASSLNPLTEAF
>TRBV27|TRBJ1-2
ASRPTGAYGYT
>TRBV7-2|TRBJ2-7
ASSFSGLEQY
>TRBV5-1|TRBJ2-7
ASGGVGYEQY
>TRBV20-1|TRBJ2-3
SASSGEVTDTQY
>TRBV5-1|TRBJ1-1
ASSPQGDGHTEAF
>TRBV2|TRBJ2-7
ASSGTLYEQY
>TRBV6-2/TRBV6-3|TRBJ1-6
AIQGHRECSPLH
>TRBV3-1|TRBJ2-3
ASSRVAGRTQY
>TRBV12-3/TRBV12-4|TRBJ2-7
ASSARGFDQY
>TRBV9|TRBJ2-5
ASSHAETQY
>TRBV20-1|TRBJ2-2
SARGRLAGEGSTGELF
>TRBV9|TRBJ1-1
ASSGTGLDTEAF
>TRBV12-5|TRBJ2-3
AIGVGLAATTDTQY